These T cell receptor beta chains were read from a single sample in a study of cytomegalovirus exposure and HLA in healthy donors. Sequencing was performed with immunoSEQ multiplex PCR; in TCRdb, only in-frame clones are kept and a portion is missing. The table has about 37,000 clones, 60% to 70% seen once. The material sequenced was PBMCs. The receptors stem from a man in his forties in good health and CMV-seronegative. Each CDR3 is given with its conserved first and last residue. A D gene is named only where the DNA matches it firmly. The size field is filled for only some rows; it gives once, few, many or a size class.

>TRBJ1-5|TRBD1|TRBV2|NA|13
CASSDRVNQPQHF
TGTGCCAGCAGCGACAGGGTCAATCAGCCCCAGCATTTT
>TRBJ2-7|TRBD2|TRBV5-6|NA|14
CASSFVSGGPEQYF
TGTGCCAGCAGCTTCGTGAGCGGGGGGCCGGAGCAGTACTTC
>TRBJ2-1|TRBD2|TRBV4-1|NA|17
CASSRTLTSGGGNEQFF
TGCGCCAGCAGCCGAACACTAACTAGCGGGGGAGGCAATGAGCAGTTCTTC
>TRBJ1-4|NA|TRBV6-1|NA|15
CAYAEHEVSNEKLFF
TGTGCCTATGCAGAGCACGAGGTGTCTAATGAAAAACTGTTTTTT
>TRBJ1-4|TRBD1|TRBV5-1|NA|14
CASSLGTGNEKLFF
TGCGCCAGCAGCCTTGGGACAGGAAATGAAAAACTGTTTTTT
>TRBJ2-3|TRBD1|TRBV6-1|NA|14
CASFTGANTDTQYF
TGTGCCAGCTTTACAGGGGCTAACACAGATACGCAGTATTTT
>TRBJ2-3|TRBD1|TRBV4-1|few|16
CASSQVPGTGRDTQYF
TGCGCCAGCAGCCAAGTTCCCGGGACAGGGAGAGATACGCAGTATTTT
>TRBJ1-6|TRBD1|TRBV6-7|NA|18
CASSYGGQGSRWNSPLHF
TGTGCCAGCAGTTACGGTGGACAGGGGAGTAGGTGGAATTCACCCCTCCACTTT
>TRBJ1-4|NA|TRBV28|NA|11
CAAEGSEKLFF
TGTGCAGCGGAGGGTTCGGAAAAACTGTTTTTT
>TRBJ1-6|NA|TRBV2|NA|15
CASRETVGSNSPLHF
TGTGCCAGCAGAGAGACAGTTGGCAGTAATTCACCCCTCCACTTT
>TRBJ1-5|NA|TRBV6-1|few|13
CASSESRVQPQHF
TGTGCCAGCAGTGAATCACGAGTTCAGCCCCAGCATTTT
>TRBJ2-1|TRBD2|TRBV11-3|NA|16
CASSLGRGDPYNEQFF
TGTGCCAGCAGCTTAGGCCGGGGGGATCCTTACAATGAGCAGTTCTTC
>TRBJ2-7|TRBD1|TRBV9|NA|15
CASSVGGTGTYEQYF
TGTGCCAGCAGCGTAGGTGGGACAGGGACCTACGAGCAGTACTTC
>TRBJ1-1|NA|TRBV5-1|NA|12
CASSPQGAEAFF
TGCGCCAGCAGCCCACAGGGAGCTGAAGCTTTCTTT
>TRBJ1-2|TRBD1|TRBV5-4|NA|14
CASRARDRDYGYTF
TGTGCCAGCAGGGCCCGGGACAGGGACTATGGCTACACCTTC
>TRBJ1-3|NA|TRBV9|NA|15
CASSVEVQDGNTIYF
TGTGCCAGCAGCGTAGAGGTCCAGGATGGAAACACCATATATTTT
>TRBJ2-7|NA|TRBV4-1|NA|14
CASSQLGSSGEQYF
TGCGCCAGCAGCCAACTCGGGAGCTCGGGGGAGCAGTACTTC
>TRBJ2-7|TRBD1|TRBV2|NA|15
CASSWQGQGSHEQYF
TGTGCCAGCAGTTGGCAGGGACAGGGGAGTCACGAGCAGTACTTC
>TRBJ2-2|NA|TRBV4-2|NA|11
CASSHGGELFF
TGTGCCAGCAGCCACGGCGGGGAGCTGTTTTTT
>TRBJ1-4|TRBD1|TRBV2|NA|16
CASSAGQGVGWEKLFF
TGTGCCAGCAGTGCCGGACAGGGCGTAGGATGGGAAAAACTGTTTTTT
>TRBJ2-7|TRBD1|TRBV28|NA|14
CASSNRDRAYEQYF
TGTGCCAGTAGTAACCGGGACAGGGCATACGAGCAGTACTTC
>TRBJ2-5|NA|TRBV4-3|NA|15
CASSPSALAAETQYF
TGCGCCAGCAGCCCCTCGGCCTTAGCTGCGGAGACCCAGTACTTC
>TRBJ1-3|NA|TRBV11-2|NA|15
CASSLAGIPGNTIYF
TGTGCCAGCAGCTTGGCCGGGATCCCTGGAAACACCATATATTTT
>TRBJ1-2|NA|TRBV14|NA|14
CASSQAGLGYGYTF
TGTGCCAGCAGCCAAGCCGGGTTAGGCTATGGCTACACCTTC
>TRBJ1-2|NA|TRBV19|NA|13
CASSANRLSGYTF
TGTGCCAGTAGCGCTAACAGGTTGAGCGGCTACACCTTC
>TRBJ2-5|TRBD1|TRBV7-9|few|16
CASSFVTGGRSETQYF
TGTGCCAGCAGCTTCGTCACAGGGGGAAGGTCAGAGACCCAGTACTTC
>TRBJ1-6|NA|TRBV4-1|NA|15
CASSQDGQDNSPPHF
TGCGCCAGCAGCCAAGATGGTCAGGATAATTCACCCCCCCACTTT
>TRBJ2-1|NA|TRBV6-1|NA|15
CASRRDGLSYNEQFF
TGTGCCAGCAGAAGAGACGGACTCTCCTACAATGAGCAGTTCTTC
>TRBJ2-7|TRBD2|TRBV27|NA|13
CASSQTAGREQYF
TGTGCCAGCAGTCAGACAGCGGGACGCGAGCAGTACTTC
>TRBJ1-1|TRBD1|TRBV29-1|NA|13
CSVGDRGNTEAFF
TGCAGCGTAGGGGACAGGGGGAACACTGAAGCTTTCTTT
>TRBJ2-5|TRBD2|TRBV30|NA|14
CAWRGRGSGETQYF
TGTGCCTGGAGGGGGCGGGGGTCGGGGGAGACCCAGTACTTC
>TRBJ1-2|TRBD1|TRBV5-5|few|12
CASSASGGGYTF
TGTGCCAGCAGCGCATCAGGGGGAGGCTACACCTTC
>TRBJ1-4|NA|TRBV28|NA|15
CASTRRGEGGRKLFF
TGTGCCAGCACCCGGAGAGGGGAGGGGGGGAGGAAACTGTTTTTT
>TRBJ1-1|TRBD1|TRBV25-1|NA|16
CASSEDRGVGNTEAFF
TGTGCCAGCAGTGAGGACAGGGGAGTGGGGAACACTGAAGCTTTCTTT
>TRBJ1-4|TRBD1|TRBV13|NA|15
CASSVSGTGNEKLFF
TGTGCCAGCAGCGTGTCCGGGACAGGGAATGAAAAACTGTTTTTT
>TRBJ1-6|TRBD1|TRBV28|NA|15
CASSPGDRDNSPLHF
TGTGCCAGCAGTCCCGGGGACAGGGACAATTCACCCCTCCACTTT
>TRBJ1-2|NA|TRBV29-1|NA|12
CSVVGPSGGYTF
TGCAGCGTTGTGGGGCCCTCGGGCGGCTACACCTTC
>TRBJ1-6|NA|TRBV19|NA|15
CASSMVQGGGSPLHF
TGTGCCAGTAGTATGGTCCAGGGAGGTGGTTCACCCCTCCACTTT
>TRBJ2-1|TRBD1|TRBV6-1|few|15
CASSEEAGGYNEQFF
TGTGCCAGCAGTGAAGAGGCAGGGGGCTACAATGAGCAGTTCTTC
>TRBJ1-2|NA|TRBV28|NA|13
CASSWGTNYGYTF
TGTGCCAGCAGCTGGGGCACGAACTATGGCTACACCTTC
>TRBJ2-7|NA|TRBV9|once|13
CASSTRGSDEQYF
TGTGCCAGCAGCACCCGGGGTTCGGACGAGCAGTACTTC
>TRBJ1-5|TRBD1|TRBV18|NA|14
CASSQTGANQPQHF
TGTGCCAGCTCACAAACAGGGGCCAATCAGCCCCAGCATTTT
>TRBJ1-2|NA|TRBV7-9|NA|14
CASSSVGGAYGYTF
TGTGCCAGCAGCTCGGTAGGAGGGGCCTATGGCTACACCTTC
>TRBJ2-7|NA|TRBV29-1|NA|16
CSVEDRTLSGAYEQYF
TGCAGCGTTGAAGATCGGACTCTTTCGGGGGCCTACGAGCAGTACTTC
>TRBJ2-3|TRBD2|TRBV19|NA|15
CASSKTGLAFDTQYF
TGTGCCAGTAGTAAAACGGGACTAGCCTTTGATACGCAGTATTTT
>TRBJ1-2|TRBD1|TRBV4-2|NA|15
CASSHPRGPGDGYTF
TGTGCCAGCAGCCACCCCAGGGGGCCCGGCGATGGCTACACCTTC
>TRBJ1-2|NA|TRBV7-2|NA|13
CASSPPEVYGYTF
TGTGCCAGCAGCCCCCCGGAGGTCTATGGCTACACCTTC
>TRBJ2-7|NA|TRBV5-4|NA|14
CASSLPRSPYEQYF
TGTGCCAGCAGCTTGCCCAGGTCTCCCTACGAGCAGTACTTC
>TRBJ2-1|NA|TRBV4-1|NA|14
CASSQAGLEGEQFF
TGCGCCAGCAGCCAAGCAGGCCTAGAGGGTGAGCAGTTCTTC